A selection of T cell receptor beta chains follows, all from one sample in a study of post-analysis software for immune sequencing data. TCRdb analysed the PCR reads with MiXCR anew, one entry per CDR3 protein. This table holds roughly 410,000 distinct CDR3 sequences, roughly 38% found once. Material for sequencing was blood. The receptors were gathered from a girl aged 5-17 years with multiple sclerosis. CDR3s include the opening cysteine and the closing phenylalanine or tryptophan. A D gene is named only where the DNA matches it firmly. Clone size is stated in some rows and not others, as once, few, many or a class when expanded.

TRBJ2-1 | NA | TRBV20-1 | NA | TGCAGTGCTAGAGAACGGTGCTACAATGAGCAGTTCTTC | CSARERCYNEQFF
TRBJ2-6 | NA | TRBV11-3 | NA | TGTGCCAGCAGCCCCCCGGTCGGCAGCTCTGGGGCCAACGTCCTGACTTTC | CASSPPVGSSGANVLTF
TRBJ1-2 | few | TRBV12-3/TRBV12-4 | NA | TGTGCCAGCACCCAACTCGGGGCAGGGCTCCATGGCTACACCTTC | CASTQLGAGLHGYTF
TRBJ2-1 | NA | TRBV7-3 | NA | TGTGCCAGCAGTCTTGGGACTCCGACCTACAATGAGCAGTTCTTC | CASSLGTPTYNEQFF
TRBJ1-2 | NA | TRBV12-5 | NA | TGTGCTAGTGGTTTGACCGGCAGTTACTATGGCTACACCTTC | CASGLTGSYYGYTF
TRBJ1-4 | NA | TRBV28 | TRBD1 | TGTGCCTGCAGTTCCACAGGGGGCTTGGCTGAAAAACTGTTTTTT | CACSSTGGLAEKLFF
TRBJ2-7 | few | TRBV5-1 | NA | TGCGCCAGCAGCACCCTCGACGGGACCTTCTACGAGCAGTACTTC | CASSTLDGTFYEQYF
TRBJ2-3 | NA | TRBV20-1 | TRBD2 | TGCAGTGCTAGAAAGGGCGGGGGTATCACAGATACGCGGTATTTT | CSARKGGGITDTRYF
TRBJ2-1 | NA | TRBV6-5 | TRBD1 | TGTGCCAGCAGTTCCCACAGGGGGCCCAACAATGAGCAGTTCTTC | CASSSHRGPNNEQFF
TRBJ1-2 | NA | TRBV20-1 | NA | TGCAGTGCTAGAGACCTGACACACGGGATAGTTAGTGGTGGCTACACCTTC | CSARDLTHGIVSGGYTF
TRBJ1-1 | few | TRBV7-8 | NA | TGTGCCAGCAGCGGACCGAGGGGCTTGAACACTGAAGCTTTCTTT | CASSGPRGLNTEAFF
TRBJ2-7 | NA | TRBV7-8 | TRBD2 | TGTGCCAGCAGCCCCTACGGGGGGACTAGCGGGGGTGGCGAGCAGTACTTC | CASSPYGGTSGGGEQYF
TRBJ1-2 | once | TRBV18 | NA | TGTGCCAGCTCACCACCGCAGGCCGCATTTTTTAACTATGGCTACACCTTC | CASSPPQAAFFNYGYTF
TRBJ1-5 | many | TRBV12-3/TRBV12-4 | NA | TGTGCCAGCAGTCTCGGTCGGCCCGGGGACGGTCAGCCCCAGCATTTT | CASSLGRPGDGQPQHF
TRBJ2-4 | many | TRBV29-1 | NA | TGCAGCGTTGAGGAGGAAAACATTCAGTACTTC | CSVEEENIQYF
TRBJ2-1 | few | TRBV2 | NA | TGTGCCAGCAGTGTCAAGTATGCCTACAATGAGCAGTTCTTC | CASSVKYAYNEQFF
TRBJ1-1 | NA | TRBV9 | NA | TGTGCCAGCAGCGTAGAGGGGGGGCGCAGGGACACTGAAGCTTTCTTT | CASSVEGGRRDTEAFF
TRBJ2-7 | many | TRBV10-3 | TRBD1 | TGTGCCATCAGTGAGTCTACTAGGACAGGGAACGAGCAGTACTTC | CAISESTRTGNEQYF
TRBJ2-7 | few | TRBV5-1 | NA | TGCGCCAGCAGCTTGGGGGACGGGAGAGAGCAGTACTTC | CASSLGDGREQYF
TRBJ1-1 | NA | TRBV5-1 | NA | TGCGCCAGCAGCCTCCCCAAATTCACAGAGAACACTGAAGCTTTCTTT | CASSLPKFTENTEAFF
TRBJ1-5 | many | TRBV5-1 | NA | TGCGCCAGCAGCCCTGAGGGGGGCAATCAGCCCCAGCATTTT | CASSPEGGNQPQHF
TRBJ1-4 | NA | TRBV20-1 | TRBD1 | TGCAGTGCTAGAGATCGCCAGGGGGCGGAAAAACTGTTTTTT | CSARDRQGAEKLFF
TRBJ1-5 | NA | TRBV6-2/TRBV6-3 | TRBD1 | TGTGCCAGCAGGATGACAGGGGAGGCACGGCCCCAGCATTTT | CASRMTGEARPQHF
TRBJ2-5 | few | TRBV7-9 | NA | TGTGCCAGCAGCTTAGAACTGGGGGAGAGTGAGACCCAGTACTTC | CASSLELGESETQYF
TRBJ2-7 | NA | TRBV4-2 | NA | TGTGCCAGCAGCCAAGATCCGCAGGGGCCTTCCTACGAGCAGTACTTC | CASSQDPQGPSYEQYF
TRBJ2-3 | NA | TRBV19 | NA | TGTGCCAGTACTCTCCGGGGAGCAGATACGCAGTATTTT | CASTLRGADTQYF
TRBJ1-1 | NA | TRBV5-5 | NA | TGTGCCAGCAGCTTGGCAGGGGAAGACAACACTGAAGCTTTCTTT | CASSLAGEDNTEAFF